These 28 T cell receptor beta chains originate from one sample sequenced in a study of CD8+ T cells in alopecia areata. Investigators isolated RNA and reverse transcribed it into cDNA to act as the sequencing template. TCRdb keeps only in-frame clones here, not all; method: immunoSEQ multiplex PCR. The sample shows about 110,000 clones, approximately 59% of them seen only once. The sample consisted of CD8+ T cells sorted from blood. The source is a human donor in good health.

This chain joins TRBV7-2 and TRBJ2-7, with TRBD2 matching 9 bases. The CDR3 runs 14 residues. CDR1 is SGHTA, CDR2 FQGNSA, per germline. V trimming: 3 bases; J trimming: 2 bases; junction bases outside the gene matches: 2. The DNA for the CDR3 is TGTGCCAGCAGCTTCGCGGGGGGGACCTACGAGCAGTACTTC. Translated, it gives CASSFAGGTYEQYF.

This clone was picked up a small number of times. The V call is TRBV2, the J call TRBJ1-2; D gene unclear. This CDR3 has 16 residues. Germline-derived CDR1 and CDR2 are SNHLY and FYNNEI. V was clipped by 7 bases and J by 3 bases, with 21 bases between them. The CDR3 sequence is CASTGEEVLGHYGYTF. For the CDR3, the DNA is TGTGCCAGCACCGGGGAGGAGGTCTTGGGTCACTATGGCTACACCTTC.

This clone was seen more than once but under ten times. CDR3 sequence reads: CASSPGWEETQYF. CDR3 coding DNA: TGTGCCAGCAGCCCAGGCTGGGAGGAGACCCAGTACTTC. This chain uses TRBV7-9 with TRBJ2-5, with TRBD2 as a possible D gene (5 bases). Trimming removed 5 bases from V and 5 bases from J, with 12 bases in between. Germline CDR1 SEHNR, CDR2 FQNEAQ (reference sequence). This CDR3 contains 13 residues.

The table lists this clone with a few counts. This chain uses TRBV2 with TRBJ1-2; 8 bases align to TRBD1. Germline lookup yields CDR1 SNHLY and CDR2 FYNNEI. The V gene end was trimmed by 10 bases and the J gene end by 8 bases; junction bases not matched to a gene: 9. The CDR3 runs to 12 residues. CDR3 coding DNA: TGTGCCATCTCGGACAGGGTGAGAGGCTACACCTTC. Protein: CAISDRVRGYTF.

The V call is TRBV4-3, the J call TRBJ2-1, with 12 bases that match TRBD2. J was trimmed by 7 bases and V by 1 base; bases with no gene match: 2. CDR1 is LGHNA, CDR2 YSLEER, per germline. The CDR3 length is 15 residues. The chain's CDR3 is CASSQGTSGTNEQFF. CDR3 DNA: TGCGCCAGCAGCCAAGGGACTAGCGGGACGAATGAGCAGTTCTTC.

This clone was observed a few times. The chain links TRBV4-3 to TRBJ2-1; 11 positions match TRBD2. V dropped 3 bases and J dropped 3; count of bases not matched to a gene: 4. The CDR3 is 16 residues long. Germline V lookup: CDR1 LGHNA, CDR2 YSLEER. As DNA, the CDR3 is TGCGCCAGCAGCCAGGGGACTAGCGGATTCTACAATGAGCAGTTCTTC. Amino acids: CASSQGTSGFYNEQFF.

The rearrangement uses TRBV13 and TRBJ2-3, with a tentative D call TRBD1 (5 bases). Germline lookup yields CDR1 PRHDT and CDR2 FYEKMQ (reference sequence). The CDR3 runs to 13 residues. V lost 1 base to trimming and J lost 9 bases, with 11 bases between them. This CDR3 reads CASSLESGQTQYF. The CDR3 coding sequence is TGTGCCAGCAGCTTAGAGTCAGGGCAGACGCAGTATTTT.

There are a few counts of this clone. The chain combines TRBV5-6 with TRBJ2-7; TRBD2 aligns across 12 bases. J gave up 4 bases and V 0 bases, and 2 bases lay outside the gene matches. From germline, CDR1 is SGHDT and CDR2 YYEEEE. CDR3 length: 15 amino acids. The CDR3 DNA is TGTGCCAGCAGCTTGGGAGGGACTAGCGGGTACGAGCAGTACTTC. It yields the protein CASSLGGTSGYEQYF.

CDR3 protein: CASSKTGFGTEAFF. The CDR3 DNA reads as TGTGCCAGCAGTAAAACAGGGTTTGGCACTGAAGCTTTCTTT. The rearrangement joins TRBV2 to TRBJ1-1; the D gene is possibly TRBD1 (6 bases). V was shortened by 5 bases and J by 4 bases, with 14 bases between the two germline ends. This CDR3 spans 14 amino acids. Germline lookup yields CDR1 SNHLY and CDR2 FYNNEI.

The chain employs TRBV13 and TRBJ2-7; no reliable D call. The V and J ends lost 0 bases and 4 bases respectively, with 10 bases between them. The CDR3 sequence is 14 residues long. Germline CDR1 is PRHDT and CDR2 is FYEKMQ (reference sequence). CDR3 nucleotide sequence: TGTGCCAGCAGCTTAGGGGGCGCGCGGTACGAGCAGTACTTC. It yields the protein CASSLGGARYEQYF.

The chain's CDR3 is CASSYGEQFF. Here the CDR3 DNA reads TGTGCCAGCAGTTACGGTGAGCAGTTCTTC. The V and J genes are TRBV6-6 and TRBJ2-1; unclear D gene. The CDR3 loop spans 10 amino acids. CDR1 is MNHNY, CDR2 SVGAGI, per germline (reference sequence). The V end lost 2 bases, the J end lost 9 bases, and 2 bases lay between the germline ends.

The chain carries TRBV1 and TRBJ2-1; the table's D call, TRBD1, has no DNA check behind it. TRBV1 is reported as a pseudogene. This CDR3 contains 15 residues. The CDR3 spells CTRGTAASIYNEQFF. CDR3 DNA sequence: TGCACCAGGGGGACAGCCGCATCCATATACAATGAGCAGTTCTTC.

The rearrangement links TRBV5-1 to TRBJ2-5; 8 nucleotides match TRBD2. V was pared by 4 bases and J by 5 bases, with 7 bases of the junction left unmatched. In germline, CDR1 is SGHRS, CDR2 YFSETQ. The length of the CDR3 is 14 residues. This CDR3 is CASSAGTRLETQYF. The CDR3 nucleotides are TGCGCCAGCAGCGCCGGGACTAGGTTGGAGACCCAGTACTTC. Full variable domain (rest looked up from reference TRBV5-1 and TRBJ2-5): KAGVTQTPRYLIKTRGQQVTLSCSPISGHRSVSWYQQTPGQGLQFLFEYFSETQRNKGNFPGRFSGRQFSNSRSEMNVSTLELGDSALYLCASSAGTRLETQYFGPGTRLLVL.

V gene TRBV13 combines with J gene TRBJ2-3, with a possible D match to TRBD1 (7 bases). The CDR3 is 15 amino acids. Germline CDR1 reads PRHDT; CDR2 reads FYEKMQ (reference sequence). The ends were cut back, 5 bases at V and 0 bases at J, with 12 bases in the middle. CDR3 loop: CASSPTGRSTDTQYF. The CDR3 DNA is TGTGCCAGCAGCCCGACAGGGAGGAGCACAGATACGCAGTATTTT.

The chain couples TRBV7-2 to TRBJ2-7; D may correspond to TRBD1 or TRBD2 (5 bases each). The CDR3 loop spans 16 amino acids. V lost 4 bases to trimming and J lost 1 base, with 17 bases between them. Germline-derived CDR1 and CDR2 are SGHTA and FQGNSA. CDR3 coding DNA: TGTGCCAGCAGCTCAACACCGGGGCTTGGTTCCTACGAGCAGTACTTC. This codes for CASSSTPGLGSYEQYF.

The V call is TRBV13, the J call TRBJ2-3; D uncertain. CDR3 length: 13 residues. V lost 5 bases, J lost 2 bases, and 8 bases lay in between. The germline V gene has CDR1 PRHDT and CDR2 FYEKMQ (reference sequence). CDR3 in amino acids: CASSPVYTDTQYF. The CDR3 DNA sequence: TGTGCCAGCAGCCCTGTCTACACAGATACGCAGTATTTT.

The gene calls are TRBV30 and TRBJ2-7, with 11 bases identical to TRBD1. V gave up 2 bases and J gave up 6 bases; unmatched junction bases: 3. The CDR3 is made up of 13 amino acids. Germline V gene sequence: CDR1 GTSNPN, CDR2 SVGIG (reference sequence). As DNA, the CDR3 is TGTGCCTGGAGTTACGGGACAGGGGGCGAGCAGTACTTC. Translation: CAWSYGTGGEQYF.

The rearrangement uses TRBV13 and TRBJ2-5, with 9 bases that match TRBD2. Germline V lookup: CDR1 PRHDT, CDR2 FYEKMQ (reference sequence). This CDR3 has 17 amino acids. With V trimmed by 6 bases and J by 5 bases, 16 bases remained unmatched. In nucleotides, the CDR3 is TGTGCCAGCAGTGAACTCGGTAGCGGGGGTATCTTGGAGACCCAGTACTTC. It yields the protein CASSELGSGGILETQYF.

The chain is built from TRBV23-1 and TRBJ1-6; D remains unclear. TRBV23-1 is recorded as an ORF, its role being uncertain. V was clipped by 7 bases and J by 3 bases, with 19 bases between them. The CDR3 length is 17 residues. This chain's CDR3 is CASTDQFSRRYNSPLHF. For the CDR3, the DNA is TGCGCCAGCACCGATCAATTCTCCCGCCGCTATAATTCACCCCTCCACTTT.

This clone was picked up a small number of times. This chain connects TRBV9 to TRBJ1-6, with D perhaps matching TRBD1 (6 bases). Germline V gene sequence: CDR1 SGDLS, CDR2 YYNGEE. Trimming cost V 0 bases and J 8 bases, with 15 bases left between them. The CDR3 covers 16 residues. CDR3 DNA: TGTGCCAGCAGCGTAGGCGGGTCCCAGGGGCATTCACCCCTCCACTTT. This codes for CASSVGGSQGHSPLHF.

The chain uses TRBV14 and TRBJ2-3; weak D call: TRBD2 (5 bases). From germline, CDR1 is SGHDN and CDR2 FVKESK. With 2 bases removed from V and 0 bases from J, the gap between germline ends came to 12 bases. The CDR3 spans 16 residues. The CDR3 spells CASSQPGRTSTDTQYF. The CDR3 DNA sequence: TGTGCCAGCAGCCAACCCGGACGGACTAGCACAGATACGCAGTATTTT.

CDR3 nucleotide sequence: TGTGCCAGCAGTGAAGACCCCGGATCACAGGGGGAGACCCAGTACTTC. It specifies CASSEDPGSQGETQYF. The gene calls are TRBV2 and TRBJ2-5; the match to TRBD1 covers 7 bases. Looked up from germline, CDR1 is SNHLY and CDR2 is FYNNEI. With 1 base clipped from V and 5 bases from J, the junction kept 10 bases outside the gene matches. This CDR3 is built from 16 residues.

This chain connects TRBV5-6 to TRBJ1-6; possible D gene TRBD1, 5 bases. The V gene lost 3 bases and the J gene lost 9 bases, with 10 bases spanning the gap. Germline-derived CDR1 and CDR2 are SGHDT and YYEEEE. The CDR3 runs 13 residues. The CDR3 bases are TGTGCCAGCAGCTCCGGGACTTCTTCACCCCTCCACTTT. It codes for CASSSGTSSPLHF.

The V gene is TRBV6-4, the J gene TRBJ1-2, with TRBD1 identical over 8 bases. Germline CDR1 reads MRHNA; CDR2 reads SNTAGT. This CDR3 has 15 residues. The V segment lost 3 bases and the J segment 8 bases; nucleotides outside the gene matches: 11. The CDR3 DNA reads as TGTGCCAGCAGTGAGGGGGCAGGGGGCGTGCCAGGCTACACCTTC. Protein sequence: CASSEGAGGVPGYTF.

The sample holds a few counts of this clone. V is TRBV7-9 and J is TRBJ1-3; D is possibly TRBD1 (5 bases). The V gene lost 6 bases and the J gene lost 0 bases, with 15 bases spanning the gap. Germline CDR1 reads SEHNR; CDR2 reads FQNEAQ (reference sequence). CDR3 length: 16 residues. CDR3 DNA: TGTGCCAGCAGAATGGCGGCAGGGCGCTCTGGAAACACCATATATTTT. As protein: CASRMAAGRSGNTIYF. Variable domain in full (rest from reference TRBV7-9 and TRBJ1-3): DTGVSQNPRHKITKRGQNVTFRCDPISEHNRLYWYRQTLGQGPEFLTYFQNEAQLEKSRLLSDRFSAERPKGSFSTLEIQRTEQGDSAMYLCASRMAAGRSGNTIYFGEGSWLTVV.

This rearrangement joins TRBV11-2 to TRBJ2-3, with TRBD2 identical over 7 bases. Trimming at V came to 4 bases and at J to 2 bases, leaving 6 bases not matched to a gene. CDR1 and CDR2 from the germline V gene are SGHAT and FQNNGV. The length of the CDR3 is 15 residues. The CDR3 coding sequence is TGTGCCAGCAGCTCAGGGACTACCCACACAGATACGCAGTATTTT. Protein product: CASSSGTTHTDTQYF.

V is TRBV7-6 and J is TRBJ2-1, with unresolved D. The V end was cut by 4 bases, the J end by 9 bases, with 10 bases between. CDR3 length: 12 amino acids. The germline CDR1 and CDR2 sequences are SGHVS and FNYEAQ. The chain's CDR3 is CASSSHRAEQFF. The CDR3 coding sequence is TGTGCCAGCAGCTCACACCGTGCTGAGCAGTTCTTC.

V and J are TRBV29-1 and TRBJ2-5; TRBD2 aligns across 7 bases. The J call is doubtful: the DNA matches TRBJ2-7 better. Germline CDR1 is SQVTM and CDR2 is ANQGSEA. The CDR3 has 13 residues. CDR3 residues: CSVGLARSYEQYF. For the CDR3, the DNA is TGCAGCGTTGGACTAGCACGGTCCTACGAGCAGTACTTC.